Listed below are T cell receptor beta chains from one sample, sequenced in a study of vaccination and CD4 T cells after COVID-19. TCRdb re-called the PCR reads through MiXCR, storing one row per CDR3 protein. The repertoire holds about 10,000 distinct CDR3 sequences, with roughly two thirds as singletons. Their recognized antigens are unknown. Input material: CD4+ T cells from blood, cultured in vitro. The receptors were gathered from a human donor who had recovered from COVID-19. The CDR3 runs from the conserved cysteine through the conserved F or W. D genes are given only for firm matches. Clone sizes are given selectively: once, few, many, or a class where the clone is expanded.

j_call d_call v_call clone_size cdr3_nt cdr3_aa
TRBJ1-2 TRBD1 TRBV6-1 few TGTGCCAGCAGTGAAGCACAGGGGGGGGTTCGCTATGGCTACACCTTC CASSEAQGGVRYGYTF
TRBJ2-7 TRBD1 TRBV7-6 NA TGTGCCAGCAGCTCAGGGGGACAGGGCGGCTACGAGCAGTACTTC CASSSGGQGGYEQYF
TRBJ1-1 NA TRBV27 NA TGTGCCAGCAGTACAATCGGGGCAGGGCGAACTGAAGCTTTCTTT CASSTIGAGRTEAFF
TRBJ2-7 NA TRBV7-9 NA TGCGCCAGCAGCTTGGCCATCGGGGTCTCCTACGAGCAGTACTTC CASSLAIGVSYEQYF
TRBJ2-3 TRBD2 TRBV20-1 NA TGCAGTGCTAAAAGCGGGAGGGCGCGCACAGATACGCAGTATTTT CSAKSGRARTDTQYF
TRBJ2-1 TRBD2 TRBV24-1 NA TGTGCCACCAGTGATCGCCGACCGGGGCGGGGGTACAATGAGCAGTTCTTC CATSDRRPGRGYNEQFF
TRBJ2-3 TRBD2 TRBV20-1 NA TGCAGTGCTCTTCGGACTAGCTCCCTGGGTACGCAGTATTTT CSALRTSSLGTQYF
TRBJ2-7 NA TRBV20-1 NA TGCAGTGCTAGGCCTAGCTCCTACGAGCAGTACTTC CSARPSSYEQYF
TRBJ2-2 NA TRBV20-1 NA TGCAGTGCTAGAGATCTCGGGTACAACACCGGGGAGCTGTTTTTT CSARDLGYNTGELFF
TRBJ2-5 NA TRBV21-1 NA TGTGCCAGCAGCAAAATGCTAGCGGGAGAGACCCAGTACTTC CASSKMLAGETQYF
TRBJ1-3 NA TRBV30 NA TGTGCCTGGAAGGCCCCAGGGAACTCTGGAAACACCATATATTTT CAWKAPGNSGNTIYF
TRBJ2-3 TRBD2 TRBV20-1 NA TGCAGTGCGGTACTAGCGGGAGTTAGGTTTACAGATACGCAGTATTTT CSAVLAGVRFTDTQYF
TRBJ1-1 NA TRBV7-2 NA TGTGCCAGCAGCTTAGGGCTCATGAACACTGAAGCTTTCTTT CASSLGLMNTEAFF
TRBJ1-2 TRBD1 TRBV20-1 few TGCAGTGCCACACCGGGACAGAGCTATGGCTACACCTTC CSATPGQSYGYTF
TRBJ1-5 NA TRBV7-8 NA TGTGCCAGCAGCCTCTCTCCCCAGGTCGTTCAGCCCCAGCATTTT CASSLSPQVVQPQHF
TRBJ1-5 NA TRBV27 NA TGTGCCAGCAGAGGCGGGGCAGCTCAGCCCCAGCATTTT CASRGGAAQPQHF
TRBJ2-3 NA TRBV6-2/TRBV6-3 NA TGTGCCAGCAGTTACTTTGATACGCAGTATTTT CASSYFDTQYF
TRBJ2-7 TRBD1 TRBV6-2/TRBV6-3 NA TGTGCCAGCAGTTCTTGGACAGGCAGGCCCTATTACGACGAGCAGTACTTC CASSSWTGRPYYDEQYF
TRBJ2-7 TRBD2 TRBV7-9 NA TGTGCCACAGTCACGGCTAGCGGAGCCTACGAGCAGTACTTC CATVTASGAYEQYF
TRBJ1-2 NA TRBV7-9 NA TGTGCCAGCAGCTTGAGCCGGGTGGGGGGAGACTATGGCTACACCTTC CASSLSRVGGDYGYTF
TRBJ1-1 TRBD1 TRBV25-1 NA TGTGCCAGCAGTGAGGACAGGGCTTTCTCTGAAGCTTTCTTT CASSEDRAFSEAFF
TRBJ2-5 NA TRBV7-6 NA TGTGCCAGCAGAGCTCTACCGCCGAAGCAAGAGACCCAGTACTTC CASRALPPKQETQYF
TRBJ1-5 TRBD1 TRBV20-1 NA TGCAGTGCAAAGACAGGGGTAAATCAGCCCCAGCATTTT CSAKTGVNQPQHF